This T cell receptor beta chain appears in the sequencing data of a study of T cells after somatic rescue of genetic block. Produced via immunoSEQ multiplex PCR; TCRdb's table is partial and in-frame only. The data contain about 88,000 clones, 85% to 90% of them singletons. This CDR3 region has 13 residues. Germline loops: CDR1 SNHLY, CDR2 FYNNEI. Between the trimmed V and J ends, which lost 2 bases and 7 bases, there was a span of 11 bases. This TCR came from a woman aged 18-29 years. The chain joins TRBV2 to TRBJ1-1; D gene uncertain. The sequenced material came from peripheral blood mononuclear cells (PBMCs). This chain's CDR3 is CASSENPRGEAFF. The CDR3 nucleotides read TGTGCCAGCAGTGAAAATCCCCGGGGTGAAGCTTTCTTT.